These 4 T cell receptor beta chains came from one sample sequenced in a study of blood T cell repertoires in COVID-19. TCRdb keeps only in-frame clones here, not all; method: immunoSEQ multiplex PCR. The sample shows 130,000 to 150,000 clones, around four fifths of them seen only once. The sample comprised peripheral blood. The source is a middle-aged woman with active or convalescent COVID-19.

This clone has just a few counts. The CDR3, as DNA: TGTGCCAGCAGTTACGGCGGGAGCCACTACGAGCAGTACTTC. Amino acids: CASSYGGSHYEQYF. The chain combines TRBV6-2 or TRBV6-3 with TRBJ2-7, with 7 bases aligning to TRBD2. V was pared by 2 bases and J by 3 bases, with 4 bases of the junction left unmatched. The CDR3 runs to 14 residues. CDR1 and CDR2 from the germline V gene are MNHEY and SVGEGT.

The V and J genes are TRBV19 and TRBJ2-2; 10 bases align to TRBD1. Germline CDR1 and CDR2: LNHDA and SQIVND (reference sequence). CDR3 length: 15 residues. V trimming: 5 bases; J trimming: 6 bases; junction bases outside the gene matches: 6. Here the CDR3 DNA reads TGTGCCAGTAGTGTCGGGACAGGGGTCGCCGGGGAGCTGTTTTTT. Protein: CASSVGTGVAGELFF.

This clone was detected only once. This rearrangement joins TRBV6-5 to TRBJ1-4, with 7 bases that match TRBD1. The CDR3 has 16 amino acids. The trim removed 0 bases at V and 5 bases at J, leaving 6 bases unmatched. CDR1 is MNHEY and CDR2 is SVGAGI in the germline V gene. CDR3 sequence reads: CASSYSRAGGNEKLFF. The CDR3 DNA follows: TGTGCCAGCAGTTACTCGAGGGCAGGGGGAAATGAAAAACTGTTTTTT.

V is TRBV28 and J is TRBJ1-1; D is ambiguous. This CDR3 spans 18 amino acids. V lost 3 bases to trimming and J lost 3 bases, with 23 bases between them. Germline CDR1 and CDR2: MDHEN and SYDVKM. In DNA, the CDR3 is TGTGCCAGCAGTTTTCCCGACGGAGCCATCGGGGTGGACACTGAAGCTTTCTTT. It is translated as CASSFPDGAIGVDTEAFF.